This paragraph reports one T cell receptor (beta chain). As yet, its antigen is unknown. The table came from immunoSEQ multiplex PCR; TCRdb's copy has only in-frame clones and leaves some out. The repertoire has hundreds of clones, around 84% of them found once; the top ten carry approximately 18%. This sample's time point: proximal margin of the surgical specimen (macroscopically non-inflamed). Adults with ileal or ileocolonic Crohn's disease and an indication for resection were eligible. These data are taken from a study of T cell repertoires in ileal Crohn's disease. Study-wide points: Mucosal expansions were suggested to be mainly CD8 T cells. Clonality above 26.8% at surgery always came with endoscopic recurrence. Active smokers at surgery had more clonal expansions than non-smokers.

CDR3 length equals 15 residues. The V gene end was trimmed by 2 bases and the J gene end by 7 bases; junction bases not matched to a gene: 6. The germline gives CDR1 ENHRY, CDR2 SYGVKD. This receptor was obtained from an adult with Crohn's disease. Sequencing used ileal tissue. The chain recombines TRBV10-3 with TRBJ2-2; TRBD2 matches 8 bases. CDR3 sequence reads: CAISENGGESGELFF. Here the CDR3 DNA reads TGTGCCATCAGTGAGAACGGGGGGGAGAGCGGGGAGCTGTTTTTT.